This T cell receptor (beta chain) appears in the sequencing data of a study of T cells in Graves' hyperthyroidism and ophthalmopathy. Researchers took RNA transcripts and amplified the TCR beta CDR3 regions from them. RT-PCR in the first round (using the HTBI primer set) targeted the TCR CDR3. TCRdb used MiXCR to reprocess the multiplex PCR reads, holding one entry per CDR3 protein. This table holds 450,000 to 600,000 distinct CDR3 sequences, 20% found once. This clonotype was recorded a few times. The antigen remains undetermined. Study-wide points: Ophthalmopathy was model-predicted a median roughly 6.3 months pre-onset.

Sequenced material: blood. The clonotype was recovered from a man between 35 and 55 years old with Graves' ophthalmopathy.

CDR3 region: CASSVGDLAGGETQYF. The CDR3, as DNA: TGTGCCAGCAGCGTAGGTGACCTAGCGGGGGGGGAGACCCAGTACTTC. The chain recombines TRBV9 with TRBJ2-5, with 12 bases identical to TRBD2. The length of the CDR3 is 16 residues. V gave up 0 bases and J gave up 5 bases; unmatched junction bases: 5. Per the germline V gene, CDR1 is SGDLS and CDR2 is YYNGEE.